Each of the 18 T cell receptor beta chains below was sequenced from the same sample in a study of blood T cell repertoires in COVID-19. Profiling relied on immunoSEQ multiplex PCR, and the TCRdb table lists in-frame clones only, not all of them. The sample includes around 230,000 clones, roughly 85% of them seen just once. Sequenced material: peripheral blood. The receptors shown here come from a woman aged 40-49 years with active or convalescent COVID-19.

V usage is TRBV6-2 or TRBV6-3 and J usage is TRBJ1-2; 10 positions match TRBD1. Germline trimming cut 6 bases from V and 4 bases from J; bases unmatched to any gene: 8. Per the germline V gene, CDR1 is MNHEY and CDR2 is SVGEGT. The CDR3 loop spans 15 amino acids. In DNA, the CDR3 is TGTGCCAGCAGCCAGAGGACAGGGGGTCTCTATGGCTACACCTTC. It encodes CASSQRTGGLYGYTF.

The rearrangement uses TRBV30 and TRBJ1-5; D gene unclear. The germline V gene encodes CDR1 GTSNPN and CDR2 SVGIG (reference sequence). The CDR3 loop spans 13 amino acids. V was shortened by 4 bases and J by 8 bases, with 15 bases between the two germline ends. In DNA, the CDR3 is TGTGCCTGGACCAAAAGGTCGGCGGAGCCCCAGCATTTT. Its translation is CAWTKRSAEPQHF.

This chain connects TRBV19 to TRBJ2-7, with a tentative D call TRBD2 (5 bases). The CDR3 spans 15 residues. Per the germline V gene, CDR1 is LNHDA and CDR2 is SQIVND (reference sequence). The germline V and J ends were trimmed by 0 bases and 7 bases, with 16 bases remaining between them. The CDR3 loop is CASSIESRTGGEQYF. CDR3 coding DNA: TGTGCCAGTAGTATAGAAAGCAGGACCGGAGGTGAGCAGTACTTC.

The chain recombines TRBV25-1 with TRBJ1-2; D unresolved. V lost 1 base, J lost 8 bases, and 5 bases lay in between. CDR3 size: 11 residues. Germline CDR1 reads MGHDK; CDR2 reads SYGVNS. The CDR3 is CASSESVGYTF. CDR3 bases: TGTGCCAGCAGTGAATCAGTAGGCTACACCTTC.

The rearrangement links TRBV28 to TRBJ1-2, with D possibly TRBD1 on 5 matching bases. The CDR3 contains 15 residues. Germline V CDR1 and CDR2: MDHEN, SYDVKM. V was trimmed by 1 base and J by 5 bases, leaving 14 bases between them. CDR3 sequence reads: CASSLLSAGLYGYTF. The CDR3, as DNA: TGTGCCAGCAGTTTATTATCAGCAGGGCTGTATGGCTACACCTTC.

The count of this clone is one. This chain uses TRBV6-5 with TRBJ1-4, with a weak D call TRBD1 (5 bases). Germline lookup yields CDR1 MNHEY and CDR2 SVGAGI. There are 11 residues in the CDR3. The ends were cut back, 6 bases at V and 8 bases at J, with 7 bases in the middle. The CDR3 loop reads CASRSGEKLFF. The DNA for the CDR3 is TGTGCCAGCAGGTCAGGGGAAAAACTGTTTTTT.

The chain combines TRBV6-2 or TRBV6-3 with TRBJ1-5, with 8 bases lining up with TRBD1. J was trimmed by 4 bases and V by 0 bases; bases with no gene match: 5. The CDR3 loop spans 16 amino acids. CDR1 and CDR2 (germline): MNHEY, SVGEGT. CDR3 in amino acids: CASSYSGRGPNQPQHF. In DNA form, the CDR3 reads TGTGCCAGCAGTTACTCCGGCAGGGGGCCGAATCAGCCCCAGCATTTT.

This clone is a singleton in its sample. The J gene is TRBJ1-5, the V gene TRBV7-2, with a tentative D call TRBD1 (6 bases). CDR1 is SGHTA, CDR2 FQGNSA, per germline. The V end was cut by 1 base, the J end by 5 bases, with 12 bases between. CDR3 size: 15 residues. The CDR3 sequence: CASSLEGGGYQPQHF. CDR3 DNA: TGTGCCAGCAGCTTAGAGGGAGGGGGATATCAGCCCCAGCATTTT.

This chain uses TRBV9 with TRBJ1-4; 7 positions match TRBD1. Trimming at V came to 0 bases and at J to 0 bases, leaving 5 bases not matched to a gene. The CDR3 contains 17 residues. Germline CDR1 is SGDLS and CDR2 is YYNGEE. This chain's CDR3 is CASSVEGTAATNEKLFF. The CDR3 DNA sequence: TGTGCCAGCAGCGTAGAGGGGACAGCTGCAACTAATGAAAAACTGTTTTTT.

The V and J genes are TRBV7-2 and TRBJ1-1, with 7 bases aligning to TRBD1. The V gene's germline CDR1 is SGHTA and CDR2 FQGNSA. This CDR3 has 14 residues. V shed 5 bases, J shed 6 bases, and the junction held 9 bases outside the gene matches. The CDR3 is CASSLAIGGPEAFF. In DNA form, the CDR3 reads TGTGCCAGCAGCCTCGCCATAGGGGGCCCTGAAGCTTTCTTT. The full variable domain, rest sourced from reference TRBV7-2 and TRBJ1-1, is GAGVSQSPSNKVTEKGKDVELRCDPISGHTALYWYRQSLGQGLEFLIYFQGNSAPDKSGLPSDRFSAERTGGSVSTLTIQRTQQEDSAVYLCASSLAIGGPEAFFGQGTRLTVV.

The chain links TRBV2 to TRBJ2-7; 8 bases are shared with TRBD2. This CDR3 region has 15 residues. Germline lookup yields CDR1 SNHLY and CDR2 FYNNEI. J was trimmed by 6 bases and V by 2 bases; bases with no gene match: 9. The CDR3 sequence is CASSEWLAGPVEQYF. Written as DNA, the CDR3 is TGTGCCAGCAGTGAATGGCTAGCGGGTCCCGTCGAGCAGTACTTC.

This rearrangement joins TRBV7-9 to TRBJ1-1; D gene unclear. V was clipped by 4 bases and J by 2 bases, with 17 bases between them. Germline assignment: CDR1 SEHNR and CDR2 FQNEAQ (reference sequence). This CDR3 contains 16 residues. As DNA, the CDR3 is TGTGCCAGCAGCTCCGAACCAGGCGTAGGAAACACTGAAGCTTTCTTT. This encodes CASSSEPGVGNTEAFF. Variable domain in full (rest from reference TRBV7-9 and TRBJ1-1): DTGVSQNPRHKITKRGQNVTFRCDPISEHNRLYWYRQTLGQGPEFLTYFQNEAQLEKSRLLSDRFSAERPKGSFSTLEIQRTEQGDSAMYLCASSSEPGVGNTEAFFGQGTRLTVV.

The rearrangement links TRBV4-1 to TRBJ2-3, with 8 nucleotides matching TRBD2. The germline CDR1 and CDR2 sequences are MGHRA and YSYEKL. The CDR3 spans 18 residues. Trimming took 3 bases from V and 2 from J; bases not matched to a gene: 13. The CDR3 DNA sequence: TGCGCCAGCAGCCAGGGAAGGGGTAGCGGGGCCTCCACAGATACGCAGTATTTT. It yields the protein CASSQGRGSGASTDTQYF.

A word on this clone: The sample has other DNA sequences that encode this CDR3 too. This chain links TRBV7-8 with TRBJ1-2; D perhaps matches TRBD1 (6 bases). This CDR3 has 13 residues. CDR1 is SGHVS, CDR2 FQNEAQ, per germline. V shed 5 bases and J shed 3 bases, with 10 bases lying between them. The CDR3 is CASSRNRDYGYTF. CDR3 DNA sequence: TGTGCCAGCAGCCGGAACAGGGACTATGGCTACACCTTC.

V gene TRBV4-2 combines with J gene TRBJ1-2; tentatively, D is TRBD1 (5 bases). The V gene lost 0 bases and the J gene lost 4 bases, with 12 bases spanning the gap. The CDR3 totals 15 residues. The germline gives CDR1 LGHNA, CDR2 YNFKEQ. The CDR3 loop reads CASSQDSGVGYGYTF. As DNA, the CDR3 is TGTGCCAGCAGCCAAGATTCGGGGGTAGGCTATGGCTACACCTTC.

The chain carries TRBV14 and TRBJ1-1, with 7 bases identical to TRBD1. There are 15 residues in the CDR3. Germline V CDR1 and CDR2: SGHDN, FVKESK. The V segment lost 2 bases and the J segment 6 bases; nucleotides outside the gene matches: 9. Here the CDR3 reads CASSQFLDRVAEAFF. The CDR3 region has the DNA TGTGCCAGCAGCCAATTTCTCGACAGGGTGGCTGAAGCTTTCTTT.

J is TRBJ1-1 and V is TRBV10-3; D is possibly TRBD1 (5 bases). CDR3 length: 17 residues. V dropped 0 bases and J dropped 4 bases, with 18 bases sitting between them. Germline CDR1 ENHRY, CDR2 SYGVKD. The chain's CDR3 is CAISESKGQGFGTEAFF. As DNA, the CDR3 is TGTGCCATCAGTGAGTCGAAAGGACAAGGGTTCGGCACTGAAGCTTTCTTT.

This clone was recorded once. The rearrangement uses TRBV18 and TRBJ1-2, with 8 bases matching TRBD1. CDR1 is KGHSH, CDR2 LQKENI, per germline. Trimming took 2 bases from V and 8 from J; bases not matched to a gene: 4. The CDR3 is 13 amino acids. For the CDR3, the DNA is TGTGCCAGCTCACCAACAGGGGGTCGAGGCTACACCTTC. It encodes CASSPTGGRGYTF.